A selection of T cell receptor beta chains follows, all from one sample in a study of PD-L1 blockade in urothelial cancer. Only in-frame clones appear in the TCRdb table, and some are missing; sequencing was by immunoSEQ multiplex PCR. The top ten hold about 10% of the sample, which has about 36,000 clones, roughly 84% seen once. Sequencing was performed on PBMCs, taken around atezolizumab (anti-PD-L1) treatment. The receptors derive from a man aged 35 to 55 with urothelial cancer. The CDR3 runs from the conserved cysteine through the conserved F or W. The order of the fields is J gene, D gene, V gene, CDR3 length, clone size, CDR3 protein, CDR3 DNA. D genes are given only for firm matches. Not every row has a clone size; where given, it reads once, few, many or a size class.

TRBJ2-1	TRBD1	TRBV4-1	15	.	CASSQVRDRGNEQFF	TGCGCCAGCAGCCAAGTCAGGGACAGGGGCAATGAGCAGTTCTTC
TRBJ2-5	.	TRBV28	12	once	CASSFRGETQYF	TGTGCCAGCAGTTTTAGGGGGGAGACCCAGTACTTC
TRBJ2-5	TRBD1	TRBV6-1	13	medium-sized	CASSSWMQDRGDF	TGTGCCAGCAGTTCCTGGATGCAGGACAGGGGGGACTTC
TRBJ1-2	.	TRBV7-9	11	few	CASRGPDGYTF	TGTGCCAGCAGGGGGCCAGATGGCTACACCTTC
TRBJ2-7	.	TRBV28	13	.	CASRNRDSYEQYF	TGTGCCAGCCGAAACAGGGATTCCTACGAGCAGTACTTC
TRBJ2-3	.	TRBV27	13	.	CASSRGPTDTQYF	TGTGCCAGCAGCCGCGGCCCCACAGATACGCAGTATTTT
TRBJ2-3	.	TRBV29-1	10	.	CSVEIGVAVF	TGCAGCGTTGAAATCGGCGTAGCGGTATTT
TRBJ2-7	TRBD2	TRBV5-1	18	few	CASSLAGRWAGESYEQYF	TGCGCCAGCAGCTTGGCCGGTCGATGGGCGGGAGAGTCCTACGAGCAGTACTTC
TRBJ2-1	.	TRBV4-2	16	.	CASSQGGPSSYNEQFF	TGTGCCAGCAGCCAAGGCGGGCCTAGCTCCTACAATGAGCAGTTCTTC
TRBJ2-6	.	TRBV5-1	19	.	CASRRGSGLQDSGANVLTF	TGCGCCAGCAGAAGGGGGTCGGGGCTTCAAGACTCTGGGGCCAACGTCCTGACTTTC
TRBJ2-1	TRBD2	TRBV25-1	18	.	CASSESGLTGTSPRRAFF	TGTGCCAGCAGTGAATCGGGATTGACCGGGACTAGCCCTCGACGAGCGTTCTTC
TRBJ1-2	.	TRBV7-9	13	.	CASSSYRSEGYTF	TGTGCCAGCAGCTCTTATCGGTCGGAGGGCTACACCTTC
TRBJ2-1	.	TRBV19	15	.	CASSIEGGPHYEQFF	TGTGCCAGTAGTATCGAGGGGGGGCCCCATTATGAGCAGTTCTTC
TRBJ1-5	.	TRBV6-1	13	once	CASSEDIRQPQHF	TGTGCCAGCAGTGAAGACATCAGGCAGCCCCAGCATTTT
TRBJ2-5	TRBD1	TRBV28	13	.	CASRIQGVETQYF	TGTGCCAGCAGGATACAGGGGGTAGAGACCCAGTACTTC
TRBJ1-2	TRBD1	TRBV7-2	14	.	CASSPGQGGYGYTF	TGTGCCAGCAGCCCTGGACAGGGAGGCTATGGCTACACCTTC
TRBJ1-1	.	TRBV28	11	medium-sized	CAMRRRTEAFF	TGTGCCATGCGTCGGCGGACTGAAGCTTTCTTT
TRBJ2-7	.	TRBV4-3	16	.	CASSQASRDMLYEQYF	TGCGCCAGCAGCCAAGCCTCCCGGGACATGTTGTACGAGCAGTACTTC
TRBJ2-1	TRBD2	TRBV7-3	16	.	CASSIQSGSSYNEQFF	TGTGCCAGCAGCATCCAGAGCGGGAGCTCCTACAATGAGCAGTTCTTC
TRBJ2-7	.	TRBV29-1	14	.	CSVELKDTAYEQYF	TGCAGCGTTGAACTGAAGGACACCGCCTACGAGCAGTACTTC
TRBJ1-2	TRBD1	TRBV2	14	.	CASSRDRDSYGYTF	TGTGCCAGCAGCCGGGACAGGGATTCCTATGGCTACACCTTC
TRBJ2-2	.	TRBV30	14	few	CALAIGVVTGELFF	TGTGCCCTAGCGATCGGGGTTGTCACCGGGGAGCTGTTTTTT
TRBJ2-7	TRBD1	TRBV6-5	13	.	CASSSTGAYEQYF	TGTGCCAGCAGTTCTACAGGGGCCTACGAGCAGTACTTC
TRBJ2-3	.	TRBV29-1	15	.	CSVDWVLRGTDTQYF	TGCAGCGTTGATTGGGTGCTTCGGGGCACAGATACGCAGTATTTT
TRBJ1-2	TRBD1	TRBV15	17	.	CATSSPGPRGRNYGYTF	TGTGCCACCAGCTCCCCTGGGCCCAGGGGGAGAAACTATGGCTACACCTTC
TRBJ2-3	.	TRBV7-9	11	once	CASSLSHTQYF	TGTGCCAGCAGCTTGAGCCATACGCAGTATTTT
TRBJ2-2	.	TRBV9	13	.	CASSARPTGELFF	TGTGCCAGCAGCGCTCGTCCCACCGGGGAGCTGTTTTTT
TRBJ1-5	.	TRBV27	14	.	CASSSGSGNQPQHF	TGTGCCAGCAGTTCAGGTTCGGGCAATCAGCCCCAGCATTTT
TRBJ2-5	.	TRBV5-4	14	.	CASSYGQIQETQYF	TGTGCCAGCAGCTATGGACAGATCCAAGAGACCCAGTACTTC
TRBJ2-3	.	TRBV5-1	16	.	CASSRESGGVSDTQYF	TGCGCCAGCAGCCGGGAAAGCGGAGGGGTCTCAGATACGCAGTATTTT
TRBJ2-3	.	TRBV18	15	.	CASSLTGTSTDTQYF	TGTGCCAGCTCACTGACAGGGACTAGCACAGATACGCAGTATTTT
TRBJ2-2	TRBD1	TRBV5-4	14	.	CASSRDRATGELFF	TGTGCCAGCAGCCGGGACAGGGCCACCGGGGAGCTGTTTTTT
TRBJ2-3	TRBD2	TRBV7-9	14	.	CASGRELGTDTQYF	TGTGCCAGCGGGCGGGAGTTGGGGACAGATACGCAGTATTTT
TRBJ2-1	TRBD2	TRBV29-1	12	.	CSVVPAGEEQFF	TGCAGCGTTGTCCCAGCGGGAGAAGAGCAGTTCTTC
TRBJ2-3	TRBD2	TRBV11-1	15	once	CASSALAGGPNSQYF	TGTGCCAGCAGCGCGCTAGCGGGAGGGCCTAACTCGCAGTATTTT
TRBJ2-3	TRBD2	TRBV5-4	15	few	CASSQGGGSTDTQYF	TGTGCCAGCAGCCAAGGCGGGGGGAGCACAGATACGCAGTATTTT
TRBJ2-7	TRBD2	TRBV7-2	15	.	CASSLGSGSSYEQYF	TGTGCCAGCAGCTTAGGCAGCGGGAGCTCCTACGAGCAGTACTTC
TRBJ1-1	TRBD1	TRBV11-1	14	.	CASRPGTANTEAFF	TGTGCCAGCAGGCCCGGGACAGCGAACACTGAAGCTTTCTTT
TRBJ1-3	.	TRBV2	13	.	CASSRYSGNTIYF	TGTGCCAGCAGCCGGTACTCTGGAAACACCATATATTTT
TRBJ2-5	.	TRBV19	13	.	CASSAGQTETQYF	TGTGCCAGTAGTGCGGGACAGACAGAGACCCAGTACTTC
TRBJ1-4	TRBD1	TRBV7-8	15	.	CASSSPDRGNEKLFF	TGTGCCAGCAGCTCCCCGGACAGGGGGAATGAAAAACTGTTTTTT
TRBJ2-5	TRBD2	TRBV12-5	16	.	CASGFMTSGAEETQYF	TGTGCTAGTGGTTTCATGACTAGCGGAGCCGAAGAGACCCAGTACTTC